Included here is one T cell receptor (beta chain) sequence, with context. From germline, CDR1 is PRHDT and CDR2 FYEKMQ (reference sequence). CDR3 size: 16 residues. The V and J ends lost 5 bases and 4 bases, in that order; junction bases with no gene match: 7. The entry originates in a study of blood T cell repertoires in COVID-19. Study in general: The origin of the acute and convalescent COVID-19 samples was the United States, Italy and Spain. In each case, the material was cDNA or gDNA derived from T cells, B-cell-depleted T cells, or PBMCs.

Original processing notes: Researchers report that nucleated cell counts were estimated from reference gene primer amplification. Clones were read by immunoSEQ multiplex PCR, and TCRdb kept only the in-frame ones, dropping some. V and J calls plus clone size are reproduced from that table; the DNA served to infer D and trimming. The sample has about 69,000 clones; approximately 78% are singletons. Sequenced input: peripheral blood. The genes are TRBV13 and TRBJ1-3, with 11 nucleotides matching TRBD1. The receptor comes from a human donor in a cohort sampled during active COVID-19. In DNA, the CDR3 is TGTGCCAGCAGCACCGGACAGGGGGCATACGGAAACACCATATATTTT. Its translation is CASSTGQGAYGNTIYF.